What follows are 4 T cell receptor beta chains derived from one specimen sequenced in a study of blood T cell repertoires in COVID-19. Libraries were prepared by immunoSEQ multiplex PCR; TCRdb keeps only in-frame clonotypes and omits some of them. The repertoire includes 45,000 to 65,000 clones, 85% to 95% of them detected once, and approximately 3% sits in the top ten. The sample was peripheral blood. These receptors all come from a human donor in a cohort sampled during active COVID-19.

A single count supports this clone. V usage is TRBV5-1 and J usage is TRBJ1-1; 10 bases align to TRBD1. The germline V gene encodes CDR1 SGHRS and CDR2 YFSETQ. Trimming took 4 bases from V and 3 from J; bases not matched to a gene: 6. The CDR3 is made up of 15 amino acids. The CDR3 DNA reads TGCGCCAGCAGCCTGGCCGGGACAGGGGACACTGAAGCTTTCTTT. Translated, it gives CASSLAGTGDTEAFF.

This sequence joins TRBV4-1 and TRBJ1-5; perhaps TRBD1 as D (5 bases). Germline V lookup: CDR1 MGHRA, CDR2 YSYEKL. V lost 4 bases and J 7 bases, leaving 20 bases between the germline ends. The CDR3 is made up of 16 amino acids. CDR3 in DNA: TGCGCCAGCAGCCGAGAAAGCCAGGGTTCTAGGCAGCCCCAGCATTTT. As protein: CASSRESQGSRQPQHF.

The rearrangement joins TRBV11-3 to TRBJ2-7; 9 bases fit TRBD2. Germline V lookup: CDR1 SGHNT, CDR2 YENEEA. Trimming took 5 bases from V and 1 from J; bases not matched to a gene: 12. This CDR3 comprises 17 residues. This CDR3 is CASSLRRWRGGSYEQYV. DNA for the CDR3: TGTGCCAGCAGCCTCCGTCGGTGGCGGGGGGGATCCTACGAGCAGTACGTC.

The chain combines TRBV7-2 with TRBJ1-6, with D uncertain. Between the trimmed V and J ends, which lost 0 bases and 5 bases, there was a span of 14 bases. The CDR3 has 17 residues. The germline gives CDR1 SGHTA, CDR2 FQGNSA. The CDR3 here is CASSLAFDRSHNSPLHF. CDR3 DNA: TGTGCCAGCAGCTTAGCCTTCGACCGGAGTCATAATTCACCCCTCCACTTT.